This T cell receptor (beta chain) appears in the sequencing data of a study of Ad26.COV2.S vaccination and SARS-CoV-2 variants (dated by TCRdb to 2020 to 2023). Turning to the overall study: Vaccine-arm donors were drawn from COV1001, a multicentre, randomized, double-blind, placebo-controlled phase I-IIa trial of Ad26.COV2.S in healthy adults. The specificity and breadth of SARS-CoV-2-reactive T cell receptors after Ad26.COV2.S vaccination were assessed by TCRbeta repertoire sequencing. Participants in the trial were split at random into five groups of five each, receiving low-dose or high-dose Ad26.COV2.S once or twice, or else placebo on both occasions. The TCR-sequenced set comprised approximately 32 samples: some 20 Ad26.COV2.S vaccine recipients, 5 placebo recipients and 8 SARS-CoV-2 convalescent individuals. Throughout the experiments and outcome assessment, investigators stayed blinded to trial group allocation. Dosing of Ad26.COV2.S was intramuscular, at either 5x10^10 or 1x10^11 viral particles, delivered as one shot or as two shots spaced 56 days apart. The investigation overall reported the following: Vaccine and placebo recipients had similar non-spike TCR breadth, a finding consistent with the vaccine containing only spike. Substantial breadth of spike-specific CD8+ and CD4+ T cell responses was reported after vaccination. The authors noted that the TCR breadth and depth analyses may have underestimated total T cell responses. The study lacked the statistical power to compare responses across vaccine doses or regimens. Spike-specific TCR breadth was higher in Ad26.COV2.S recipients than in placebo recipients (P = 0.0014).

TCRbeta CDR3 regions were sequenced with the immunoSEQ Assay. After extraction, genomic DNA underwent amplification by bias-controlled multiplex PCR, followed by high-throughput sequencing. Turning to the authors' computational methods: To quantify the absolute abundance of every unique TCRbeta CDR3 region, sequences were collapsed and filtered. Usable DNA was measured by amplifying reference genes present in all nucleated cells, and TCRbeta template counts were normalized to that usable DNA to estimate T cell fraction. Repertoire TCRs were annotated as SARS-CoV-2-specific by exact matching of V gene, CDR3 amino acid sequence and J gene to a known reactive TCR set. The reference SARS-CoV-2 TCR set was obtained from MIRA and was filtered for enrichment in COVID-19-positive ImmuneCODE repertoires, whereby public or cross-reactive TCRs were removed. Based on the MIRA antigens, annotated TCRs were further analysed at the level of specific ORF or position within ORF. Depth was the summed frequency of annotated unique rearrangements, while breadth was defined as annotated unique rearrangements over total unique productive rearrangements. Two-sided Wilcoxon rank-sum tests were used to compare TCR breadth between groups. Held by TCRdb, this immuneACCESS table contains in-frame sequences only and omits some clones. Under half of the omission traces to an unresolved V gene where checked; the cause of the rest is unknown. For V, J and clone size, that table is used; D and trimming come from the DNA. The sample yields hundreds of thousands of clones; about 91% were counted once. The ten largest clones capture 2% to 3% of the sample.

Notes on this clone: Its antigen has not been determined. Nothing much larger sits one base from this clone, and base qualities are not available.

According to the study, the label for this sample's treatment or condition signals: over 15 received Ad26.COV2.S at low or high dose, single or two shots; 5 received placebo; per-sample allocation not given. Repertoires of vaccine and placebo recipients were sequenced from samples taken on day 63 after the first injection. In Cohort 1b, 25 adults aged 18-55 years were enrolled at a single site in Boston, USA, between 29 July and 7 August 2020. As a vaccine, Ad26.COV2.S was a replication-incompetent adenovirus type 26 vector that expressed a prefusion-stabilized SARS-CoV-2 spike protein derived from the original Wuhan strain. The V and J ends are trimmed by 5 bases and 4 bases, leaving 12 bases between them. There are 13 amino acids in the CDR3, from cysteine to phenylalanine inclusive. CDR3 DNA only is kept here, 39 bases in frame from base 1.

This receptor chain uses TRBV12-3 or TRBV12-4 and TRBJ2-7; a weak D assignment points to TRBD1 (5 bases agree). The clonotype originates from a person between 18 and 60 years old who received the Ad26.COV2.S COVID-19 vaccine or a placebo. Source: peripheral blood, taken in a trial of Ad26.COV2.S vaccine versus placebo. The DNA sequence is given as TGTGCCAGCAGTCGTCAACAGGCATACGAGCAGTACTTC. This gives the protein CASSRQQAYEQYF.